The table lists the clone carrying this TCR beta chain with a few counts. Its target is not known. TCRB transcripts that were expressed got sequenced, as all of the isolated RNA had been reverse transcribed. Profiled with immunoSEQ multiplex PCR; TCRdb holds only in-frame clones, not every one. Of tens of thousands of clones in the sample, 49% were seen once. These data come from a study of beta chain features in type 1 diabetes. Study results and caveats: People with Type 1 diabetes carried modestly yet significantly shorter TCRB CDR3s in all four CD4+ subsets.

V lost 1 base and J 2 bases, leaving 14 bases between the germline ends. Germline CDR1 reads SGHKS; CDR2 reads YYEKEE (reference sequence). The CDR3 covers 16 residues. The source material was stem cell memory CD4+ T cells from blood. The sequence derives from a man younger than 45 with type 1 diabetes. The chain couples TRBV5-5 to TRBJ2-3; D may be TRBD2 (6 bases). The CDR3 coding sequence is TGTGCCAGCAGCTTGAGGGTAGCGGAGACCACAGATACGCAGTATTTT. It specifies CASSLRVAETTDTQYF.